These T cell receptor beta chains were read from a single sample in a study of blood T cell repertoires in COVID-19. Measured with immunoSEQ multiplex PCR; TCRdb has only the in-frame clones, and not every one. The data show 100,000 to 150,000 clones, about four fifths seen once. Sequenced input: peripheral blood. These TCRs come from a man aged 60-69 years with active or convalescent COVID-19. Both conserved end residues are part of each CDR3. A D gene is named only where the DNA matches it firmly. Expanded clones get a size class; other rows say once, few or many, or leave the size out.

v_call: TRBV13
clone_size: few
j_call: TRBJ2-7
d_call: TRBD2
cdr3_nt: TGTGCCAGCAGCTTACCGGGAGGTTCCTACGAGCAGTACTTC
cdr3_aa: CASSLPGGSYEQYF

v_call: TRBV28
clone_size: .
j_call: TRBJ2-1
d_call: TRBD2
cdr3_nt: TGTGCCAGCCTACTAGCGGGAGTAAATGAGCAGTTCTTC
cdr3_aa: CASLLAGVNEQFF

v_call: TRBV9
clone_size: .
j_call: TRBJ2-1
d_call: TRBD2
cdr3_nt: TGTGCCAGCAGCGCACAATCGGGACTAGCGGGAGAGGAGCAGTTCTTC
cdr3_aa: CASSAQSGLAGEEQFF

v_call: TRBV2
clone_size: .
j_call: TRBJ1-2
d_call: TRBD1
cdr3_nt: TGTGCCAGCAGTGCCCGGGGACAGTTGGGCTACACCTTC
cdr3_aa: CASSARGQLGYTF

v_call: TRBV29-1
clone_size: .
j_call: TRBJ1-5
d_call: .
cdr3_nt: TGCAGCCCGCTTTGGGTACAGCGGGAGCCTTTTAATCAGCCCCAGCATTTT
cdr3_aa: CSPLWVQREPFNQPQHF

v_call: TRBV7-2
clone_size: once
j_call: TRBJ1-2
d_call: TRBD1
cdr3_nt: TGTGCCAGCAGCTTACGTGGGACAGGGGTTGGCCTAACCTATGGCTACACCTTC
cdr3_aa: CASSLRGTGVGLTYGYTF

v_call: TRBV7-3
clone_size: .
j_call: TRBJ2-3
d_call: .
cdr3_nt: TGTGCCAGCAGCTTAGGCGGCTCTACTGGCACAGATACGCAGTATTTT
cdr3_aa: CASSLGGSTGTDTQYF

v_call: TRBV2
clone_size: .
j_call: TRBJ1-5
d_call: .
cdr3_nt: TGTGCCAGCAGTGTGTTACAGTATGACGGCAATCAGCCCCAGCATTTT
cdr3_aa: CASSVLQYDGNQPQHF

v_call: TRBV12-5
clone_size: .
j_call: TRBJ2-1
d_call: .
cdr3_nt: TGTGCTAGTGGTTCCCGGCTAGCAGGTGAGCAGTTCTTC
cdr3_aa: CASGSRLAGEQFF

v_call: TRBV3-1/TRBV3-2
clone_size: .
j_call: TRBJ1-1
d_call: .
cdr3_nt: TGTGCAACACGACAGTCTGCTGAAGCTTTCTTT
cdr3_aa: CATRQSAEAFF

v_call: TRBV3-1/TRBV3-2
clone_size: .
j_call: TRBJ2-5
d_call: TRBD1
cdr3_nt: TGTGCCAGCAGCTTGTCCCGACAGGGCCTTGGAGAGACCCAGTACTTC
cdr3_aa: CASSLSRQGLGETQYF

v_call: TRBV24-1
clone_size: few
j_call: TRBJ1-5
d_call: .
cdr3_nt: TGTGCCACCTCCCCCAGTGGTGGTAGCAATCAGCCCCAGCATTTT
cdr3_aa: CATSPSGGSNQPQHF

v_call: TRBV11-2
clone_size: .
j_call: TRBJ2-7
d_call: .
cdr3_nt: TGTGCCAGCAGTTTAAACAGGGATCCCCGTCTCTACGAGCAGTACTTC
cdr3_aa: CASSLNRDPRLYEQYF

v_call: TRBV5-6
clone_size: .
j_call: TRBJ2-7
d_call: .
cdr3_nt: TGTGCCAGCAGCTTGCTCCAGGGCGGCGAGCAGTACTTC
cdr3_aa: CASSLLQGGEQYF

v_call: TRBV7-9
clone_size: .
j_call: TRBJ2-7
d_call: .
cdr3_nt: TGTGCCAGCAGCTTAGCGACAGACTACGAGCAGTACTTC
cdr3_aa: CASSLATDYEQYF

v_call: TRBV5-1
clone_size: few
j_call: TRBJ2-3
d_call: TRBD1
cdr3_nt: TGCGCCAGCAGCAAGACAGGGGGACCAGATACGCAGTATTTT
cdr3_aa: CASSKTGGPDTQYF

v_call: TRBV4-1
clone_size: .
j_call: TRBJ2-5
d_call: .
cdr3_nt: TGCGCCAGCAGCCAAGTAAGCGGAGGCCAGTACTTC
cdr3_aa: CASSQVSGGQYF

v_call: TRBV6-2/TRBV6-3
clone_size: .
j_call: TRBJ2-3
d_call: TRBD2
cdr3_nt: TGTGCCAGCAGCCCCGGGACTAGCGGGACCTATAACTGGATCGCAGATACGCAGTATTTT
cdr3_aa: CASSPGTSGTYNWIADTQYF

v_call: TRBV30
clone_size: .
j_call: TRBJ1-2
d_call: TRBD1
cdr3_nt: TGTGCCTGGAGGGTGAATCGGGACAGCTATGGCTACACCTTC
cdr3_aa: CAWRVNRDSYGYTF

v_call: TRBV19
clone_size: .
j_call: TRBJ2-1
d_call: .
cdr3_nt: TGTGCCAGTAGTCATGGAAGGGGCTCCTACAATGAGCAGTTCTTC
cdr3_aa: CASSHGRGSYNEQFF